This T cell receptor beta chain was retrieved from a study of blood T cell repertoires in COVID-19. Study overall: Sources were T cells, B-cell-depleted T cells, or PBMCs; the material itself was cDNA or gDNA.

Germline-derived CDR1 and CDR2 are SGHVS and FNYEAQ. Trimming left V 5 bases short and J 2 bases short, with 16 bases between. The CDR3 totals 15 residues. Authors' analysis steps: Quantification of nucleated cells was approximated via reference gene primer amplification. Sequencing was performed with immunoSEQ multiplex PCR; in TCRdb, only in-frame clones are kept and a portion is missing. The V and J calls and clone size were taken over from that table, and D and trimming were inferred from the DNA. The table has about 270,000 clones, around nine tenths seen once. The TCR sequence derives from a man in his forties or fifties who had recovered from COVID-19. The rearrangement links TRBV7-6 to TRBJ2-7; TRBD2 is a possible D gene (6 bases). The sample comprised peripheral blood. The CDR3: CASSLRPGLTYEQYF. CDR3 sequence (DNA): TGTGCCAGCAGCCTAAGGCCGGGACTCACCTACGAGCAGTACTTC.